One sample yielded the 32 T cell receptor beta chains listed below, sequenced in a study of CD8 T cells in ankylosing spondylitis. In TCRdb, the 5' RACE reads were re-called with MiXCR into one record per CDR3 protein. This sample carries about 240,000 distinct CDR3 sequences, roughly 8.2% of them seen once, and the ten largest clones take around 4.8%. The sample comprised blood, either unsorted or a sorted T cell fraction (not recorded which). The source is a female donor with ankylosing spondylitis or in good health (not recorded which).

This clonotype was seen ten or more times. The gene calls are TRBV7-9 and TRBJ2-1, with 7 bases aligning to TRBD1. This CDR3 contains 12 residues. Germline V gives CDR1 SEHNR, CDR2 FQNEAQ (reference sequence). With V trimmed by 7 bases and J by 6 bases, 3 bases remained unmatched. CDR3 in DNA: TGTGCCAGCATCCGACAGGGCAATGAGCAGTTCTTC. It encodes CASIRQGNEQFF.

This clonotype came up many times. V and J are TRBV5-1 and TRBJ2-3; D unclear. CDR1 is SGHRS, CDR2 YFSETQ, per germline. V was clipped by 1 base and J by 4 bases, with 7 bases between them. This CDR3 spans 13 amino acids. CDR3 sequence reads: CASSLSAADTQYF. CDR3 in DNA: TGCGCCAGCAGCTTGTCGGCCGCAGATACGCAGTATTTT.

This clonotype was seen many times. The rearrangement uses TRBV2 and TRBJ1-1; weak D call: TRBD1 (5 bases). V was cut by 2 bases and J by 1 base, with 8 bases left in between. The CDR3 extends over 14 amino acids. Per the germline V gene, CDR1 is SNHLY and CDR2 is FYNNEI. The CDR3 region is CASSERGANTEAFF. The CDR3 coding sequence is TGTGCCAGCAGTGAACGAGGGGCGAACACTGAAGCTTTCTTT. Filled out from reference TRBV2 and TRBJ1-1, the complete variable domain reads EPEVTQTPSHQVTQMGQEVILRCVPISNHLYFYWYRQILGQKVEFLVSFYNNEISEKSEIFDDQFSVERPDGSNFTLKIRSTKLEDSAMYFCASSERGANTEAFFGQGTRLTVV.

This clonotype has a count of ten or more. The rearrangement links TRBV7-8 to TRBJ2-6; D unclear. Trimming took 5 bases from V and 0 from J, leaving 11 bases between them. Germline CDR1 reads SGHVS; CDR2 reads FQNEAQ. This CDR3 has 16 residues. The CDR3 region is CASSRTRISGANVLTF. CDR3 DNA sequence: TGTGCCAGCAGCCGCACCCGAATCTCTGGGGCCAACGTCCTGACTTTC.

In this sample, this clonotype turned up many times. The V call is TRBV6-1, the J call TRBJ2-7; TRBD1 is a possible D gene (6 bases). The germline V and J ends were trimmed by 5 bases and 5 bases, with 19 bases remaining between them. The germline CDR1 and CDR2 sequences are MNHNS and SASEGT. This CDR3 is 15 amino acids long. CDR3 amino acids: CASSPGSTGTHEQYF. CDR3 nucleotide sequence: TGTGCCAGCAGTCCGGGGTCAACAGGGACCCACGAGCAGTACTTC.

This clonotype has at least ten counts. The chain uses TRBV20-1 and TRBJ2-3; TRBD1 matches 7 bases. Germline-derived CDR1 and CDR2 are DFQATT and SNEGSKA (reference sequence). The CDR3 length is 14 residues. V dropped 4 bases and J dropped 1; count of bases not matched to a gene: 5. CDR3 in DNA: TGCAGTGCTACTAGAGGGACAGGCACAGATACGCAGTATTTT. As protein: CSATRGTGTDTQYF.

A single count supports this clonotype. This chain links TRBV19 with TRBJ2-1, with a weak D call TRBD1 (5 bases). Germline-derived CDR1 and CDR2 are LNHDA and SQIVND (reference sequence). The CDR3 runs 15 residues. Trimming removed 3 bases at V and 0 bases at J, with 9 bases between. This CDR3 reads CASSISDSSYNEQFF. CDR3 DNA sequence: TGTGCCAGTAGTATCTCCGACAGCTCCTACAATGAGCAGTTCTTC.

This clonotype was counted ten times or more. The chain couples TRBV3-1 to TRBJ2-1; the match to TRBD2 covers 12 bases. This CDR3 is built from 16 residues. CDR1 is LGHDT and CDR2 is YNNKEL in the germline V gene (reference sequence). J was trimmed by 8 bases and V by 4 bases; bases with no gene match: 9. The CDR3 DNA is TGTGCCAGCAGCCGGGCCCCACTAGCGGGAGGCTATGAGCAGTTCTTC. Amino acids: CASSRAPLAGGYEQFF.

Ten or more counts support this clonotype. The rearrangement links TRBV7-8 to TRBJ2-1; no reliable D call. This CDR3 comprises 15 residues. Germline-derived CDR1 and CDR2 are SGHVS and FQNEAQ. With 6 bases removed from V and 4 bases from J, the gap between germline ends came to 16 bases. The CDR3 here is CASSEIRVRYNEQFF. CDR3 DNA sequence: TGTGCCAGCAGTGAAATTAGGGTGAGGTACAATGAGCAGTTCTTC.

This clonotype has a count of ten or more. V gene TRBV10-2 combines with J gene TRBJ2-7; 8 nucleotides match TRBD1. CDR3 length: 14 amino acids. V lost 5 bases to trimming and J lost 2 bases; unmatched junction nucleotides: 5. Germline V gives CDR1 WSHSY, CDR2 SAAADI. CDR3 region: CASSPGTGPYEQYF. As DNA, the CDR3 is TGCGCCAGCAGTCCCGGGACAGGACCCTACGAGCAGTACTTC.

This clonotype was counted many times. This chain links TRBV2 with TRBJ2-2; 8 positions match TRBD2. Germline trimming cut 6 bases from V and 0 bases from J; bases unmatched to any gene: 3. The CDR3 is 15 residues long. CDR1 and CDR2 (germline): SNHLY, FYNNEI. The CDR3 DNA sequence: TGTGCCAGCAGAGGACTAGCCGCGAACACCGGGGAGCTGTTTTTT. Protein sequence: CASRGLAANTGELFF.

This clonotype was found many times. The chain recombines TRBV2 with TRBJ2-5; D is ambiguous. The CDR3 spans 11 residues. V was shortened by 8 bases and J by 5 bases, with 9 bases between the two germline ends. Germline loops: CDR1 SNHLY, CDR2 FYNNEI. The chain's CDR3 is CASGPEETQYF. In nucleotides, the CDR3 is TGTGCCAGCGGCCCAGAGGAGACCCAGTACTTC.

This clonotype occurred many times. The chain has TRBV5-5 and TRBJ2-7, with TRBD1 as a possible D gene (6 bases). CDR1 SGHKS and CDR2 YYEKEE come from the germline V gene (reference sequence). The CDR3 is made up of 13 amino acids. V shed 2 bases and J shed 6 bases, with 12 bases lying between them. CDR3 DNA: TGTGCCAGCAGCTTCAAGGGGGACCTCGAGCAGTACTTC. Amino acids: CASSFKGDLEQYF.

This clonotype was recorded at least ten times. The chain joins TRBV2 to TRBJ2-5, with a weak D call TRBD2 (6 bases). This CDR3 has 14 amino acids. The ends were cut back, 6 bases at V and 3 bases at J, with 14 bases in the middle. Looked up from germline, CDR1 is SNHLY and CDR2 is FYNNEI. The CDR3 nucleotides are TGTGCCAGCAGAGGGGACTCTTTCAAAGAGACCCAGTACTTC. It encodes CASRGDSFKETQYF.

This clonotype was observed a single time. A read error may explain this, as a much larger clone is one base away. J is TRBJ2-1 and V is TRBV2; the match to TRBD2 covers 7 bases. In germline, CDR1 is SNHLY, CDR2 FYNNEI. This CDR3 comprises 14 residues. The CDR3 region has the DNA TGTACCAGCAGGGAGCGGGGCTCCTACAATGAGCAGTTCTTC. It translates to CTSRERGSYNEQFF. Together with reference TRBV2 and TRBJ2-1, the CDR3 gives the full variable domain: EPEVTQTPSHQVTQMGQEVILRCVPISNHLYFYWYRQILGQKVEFLVSFYNNEISEKSEIFDDQFSVERPDGSNFTLKIRSTKLEDSAMYFCTSRERGSYNEQFFGPGTRLTVL.

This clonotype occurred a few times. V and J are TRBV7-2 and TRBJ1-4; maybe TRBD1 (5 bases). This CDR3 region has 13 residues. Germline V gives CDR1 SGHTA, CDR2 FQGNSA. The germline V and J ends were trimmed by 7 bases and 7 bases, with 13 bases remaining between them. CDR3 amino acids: CASTDRRGEKLFF. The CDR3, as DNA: TGTGCCAGCACAGACAGAAGGGGTGAAAAACTGTTTTTT. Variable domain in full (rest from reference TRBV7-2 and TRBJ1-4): GAGVSQSPSNKVTEKGKDVELRCDPISGHTALYWYRQSLGQGLEFLIYFQGNSAPDKSGLPSDRFSAERTGGSVSTLTIQRTQQEDSAVYLCASTDRRGEKLFFGSGTQLSVL.

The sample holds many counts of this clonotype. The CDR3 protein is CASSFLGATYEQYF. CDR3 bases: TGTGCCAGCAGCTTTCTGGGAGCAACCTACGAGCAGTACTTC. V gene TRBV7-8 combines with J gene TRBJ2-7; weak D call: TRBD2 (5 bases). V was clipped by 3 bases and J by 2 bases, with 11 bases between them. The V gene's germline CDR1 is SGHVS and CDR2 FQNEAQ. The CDR3 consists of 14 residues.

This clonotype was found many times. The CDR3 is CASSSIADNEQFF. CDR3 DNA: TGCGCCAGCAGCTCAATAGCGGACAATGAGCAGTTCTTC. The chain employs TRBV5-1 and TRBJ2-1; tentatively, D is TRBD2 (6 bases). CDR1 is SGHRS and CDR2 is YFSETQ in the germline V gene. The CDR3 consists of 13 residues. The V gene lost 3 bases and the J gene lost 5 bases, with 9 bases spanning the gap.

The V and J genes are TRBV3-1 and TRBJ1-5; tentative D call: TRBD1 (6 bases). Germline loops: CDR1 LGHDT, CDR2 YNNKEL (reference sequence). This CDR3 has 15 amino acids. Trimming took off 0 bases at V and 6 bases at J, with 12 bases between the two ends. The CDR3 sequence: CASSQDHRVGQPQHF. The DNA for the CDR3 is TGTGCCAGCAGCCAAGACCACAGGGTTGGTCAGCCCCAGCATTTT.

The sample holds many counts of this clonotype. This CDR3 is CSVVPTVEQFF. The CDR3 DNA sequence: TGCAGCGTTGTCCCTACGGTTGAGCAGTTCTTC. The J gene is TRBJ2-1, the V gene TRBV29-1, with D uncertain. CDR1 SQVTM and CDR2 ANQGSEA come from the germline V gene. The CDR3 spans 11 residues. Trimming took 4 bases from V and 9 from J, leaving 10 bases between them.

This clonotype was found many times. The DNA for the CDR3 is TGCGCCAGCAGCTGGGAAGACAGAACTCCGGGAAAACTGTTTTTT. Its translation is CASSWEDRTPGKLFF. The chain is built from TRBV5-1 and TRBJ1-4; possible D gene TRBD1, 5 bases. Germline V gene data show CDR1 as SGHRS and CDR2 as YFSETQ. The CDR3 is 15 residues long. The germline V and J ends were trimmed by 3 bases and 10 bases, with 19 bases remaining between them.

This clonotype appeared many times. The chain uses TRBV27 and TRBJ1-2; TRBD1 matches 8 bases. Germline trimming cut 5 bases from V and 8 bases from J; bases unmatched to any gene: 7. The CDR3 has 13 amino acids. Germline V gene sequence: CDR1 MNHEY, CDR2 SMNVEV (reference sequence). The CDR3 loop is CASSATGASGYTF. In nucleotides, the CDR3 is TGTGCCAGCAGTGCGACAGGGGCGAGCGGCTACACCTTC.

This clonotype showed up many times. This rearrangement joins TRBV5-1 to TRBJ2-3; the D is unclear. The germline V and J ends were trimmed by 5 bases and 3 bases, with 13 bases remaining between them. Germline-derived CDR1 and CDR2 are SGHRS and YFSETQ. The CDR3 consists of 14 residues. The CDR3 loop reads CASSRGDLTDTQYF. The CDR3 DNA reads TGCGCCAGCAGTCGTGGGGATCTGACAGATACGCAGTATTTT.

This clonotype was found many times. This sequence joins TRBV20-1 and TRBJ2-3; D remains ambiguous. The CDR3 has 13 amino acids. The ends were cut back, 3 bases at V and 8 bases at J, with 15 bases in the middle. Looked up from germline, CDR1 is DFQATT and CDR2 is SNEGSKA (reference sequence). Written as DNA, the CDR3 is TGCAGTGCTAGTGCTCTTAACGTGGGTACGCAGTATTTT. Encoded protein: CSASALNVGTQYF.

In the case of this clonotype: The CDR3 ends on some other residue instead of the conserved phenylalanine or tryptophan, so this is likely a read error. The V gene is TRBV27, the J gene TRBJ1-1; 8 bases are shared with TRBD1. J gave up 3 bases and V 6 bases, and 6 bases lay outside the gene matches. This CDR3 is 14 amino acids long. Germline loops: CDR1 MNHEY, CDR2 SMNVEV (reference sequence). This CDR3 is CASSPDRVDTEAFL. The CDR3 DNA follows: TGTGCCAGCAGCCCGGACAGGGTGGACACTGAAGCTTTCCTT.

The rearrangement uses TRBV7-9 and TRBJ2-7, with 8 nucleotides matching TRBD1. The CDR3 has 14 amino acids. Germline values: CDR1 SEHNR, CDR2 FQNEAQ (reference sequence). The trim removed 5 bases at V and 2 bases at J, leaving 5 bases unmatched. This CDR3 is CASSPQGAPYEQYF. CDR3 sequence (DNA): TGTGCCAGCAGCCCGCAGGGGGCACCCTACGAGCAGTACTTC.

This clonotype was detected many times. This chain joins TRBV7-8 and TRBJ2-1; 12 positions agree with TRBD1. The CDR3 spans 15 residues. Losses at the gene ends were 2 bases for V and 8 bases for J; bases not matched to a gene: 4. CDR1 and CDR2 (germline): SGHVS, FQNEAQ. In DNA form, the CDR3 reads TGTGCCAGCAGCTTAATCGGGACAGGGGGCGATGAGCAGTTCTTC. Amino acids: CASSLIGTGGDEQFF. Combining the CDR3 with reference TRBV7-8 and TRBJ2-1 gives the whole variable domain GAGVSQSPRYKVAKRGQDVALRCDPISGHVSLFWYQQALGQGPEFLTYFQNEAQLDKSGLPSDRFFAERPEGSVSTLKIQRTQQEDSAVYLCASSLIGTGGDEQFFGPGTRLTVL.

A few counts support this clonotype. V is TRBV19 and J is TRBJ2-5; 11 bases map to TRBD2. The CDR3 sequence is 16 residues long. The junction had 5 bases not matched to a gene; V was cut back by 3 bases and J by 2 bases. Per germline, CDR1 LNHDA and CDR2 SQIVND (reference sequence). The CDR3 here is CASSILASGRQETQYF. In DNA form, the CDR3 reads TGTGCCAGTAGTATTTTGGCTAGCGGGAGGCAAGAGACCCAGTACTTC. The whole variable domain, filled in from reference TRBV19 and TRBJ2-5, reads DGGITQSPKYLFRKEGQNVTLSCEQNLNHDAMYWYRQDPGQGLRLIYYSQIVNDFQKGDIAEGYSVSREKKESFPLTVTSAQKNPTAFYLCASSILASGRQETQYFGPGTRLLVL.

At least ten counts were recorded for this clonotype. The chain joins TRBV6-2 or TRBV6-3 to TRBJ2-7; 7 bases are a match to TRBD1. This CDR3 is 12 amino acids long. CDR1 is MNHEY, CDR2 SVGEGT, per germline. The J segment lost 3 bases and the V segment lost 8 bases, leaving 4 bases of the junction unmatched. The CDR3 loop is CASWGQNYEQYF. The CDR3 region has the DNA TGTGCCAGCTGGGGACAGAACTACGAGCAGTACTTC.

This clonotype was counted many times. The DNA of the CDR3 is TGTGCCAGCAGCTTAGCCCAGACTAGATTACTTACGCAGTATTTT. Amino acids: CASSLAQTRLLTQYF. This chain uses TRBV7-8 with TRBJ2-3; a weak D match, TRBD2 (6 bases). Trimming took 0 bases from V and 8 from J, leaving 15 bases between them. The CDR3 is 15 amino acids. Germline lookup yields CDR1 SGHVS and CDR2 FQNEAQ.

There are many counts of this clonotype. The CDR3 DNA is TGCAGTGCGAGACCGGCCAGGGGATTCTCCTACAATGAGCAGTTCTTC. Translation gives CSARPARGFSYNEQFF. V and J are TRBV20-1 and TRBJ2-1; tentative D call: TRBD1 (6 bases). The germline gives CDR1 DFQATT, CDR2 SNEGSKA (reference sequence). V was cut by 6 bases and J by 0 bases, with 18 bases left in between. The CDR3 is 16 residues long.

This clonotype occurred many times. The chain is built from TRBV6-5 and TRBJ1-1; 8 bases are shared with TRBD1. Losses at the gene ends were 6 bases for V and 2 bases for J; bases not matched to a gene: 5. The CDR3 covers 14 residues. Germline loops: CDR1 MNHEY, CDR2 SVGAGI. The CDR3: CASRPDRANTEAFF. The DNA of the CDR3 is TGTGCCAGCAGACCGGACAGGGCAAACACTGAAGCTTTCTTT.